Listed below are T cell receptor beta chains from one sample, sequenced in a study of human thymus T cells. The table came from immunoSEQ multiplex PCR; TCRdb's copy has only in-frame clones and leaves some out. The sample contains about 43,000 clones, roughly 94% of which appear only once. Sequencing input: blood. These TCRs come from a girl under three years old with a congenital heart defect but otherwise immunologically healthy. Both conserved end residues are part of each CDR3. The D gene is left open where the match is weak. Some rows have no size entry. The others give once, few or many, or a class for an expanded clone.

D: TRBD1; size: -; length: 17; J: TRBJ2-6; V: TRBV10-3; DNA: TGTGCCATCAGGCCGGGACAGGGAAACTCTGGGGCCGACGTCCTGACTTTC; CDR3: CAIRPGQGNSGADVLTF
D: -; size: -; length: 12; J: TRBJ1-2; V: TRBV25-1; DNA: TGTGCCAGCAGCGACAGGAACTATGGCTACACCTTC; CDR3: CASSDRNYGYTF
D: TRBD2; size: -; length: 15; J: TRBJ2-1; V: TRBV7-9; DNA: TGTGCCAGCAGCGCAAGCGGGAGGACCTACAATGAGCAGTTCTTC; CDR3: CASSASGRTYNEQFF
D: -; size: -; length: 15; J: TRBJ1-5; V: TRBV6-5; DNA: TGTGCCAGCAGCCCACAGGGTTTTATCAATCAGCCCCAGCATTTT; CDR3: CASSPQGFINQPQHF
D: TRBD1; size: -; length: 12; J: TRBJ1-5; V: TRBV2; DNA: TGTGCCAGCGGACAGGAGAAACAGCCCCAGCATTTT; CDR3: CASGQEKQPQHF
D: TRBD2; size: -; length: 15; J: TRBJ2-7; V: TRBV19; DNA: TGTGCCAGTAGTATGGGACTAGCGGGGGCCTACGAGCAGTACTTC; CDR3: CASSMGLAGAYEQYF
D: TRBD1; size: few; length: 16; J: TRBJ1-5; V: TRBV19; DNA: TGTGCCAGTAAGGGACAGGGGGCTTCGGCGGATCAGCCCCAGCATTTT; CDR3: CASKGQGASADQPQHF
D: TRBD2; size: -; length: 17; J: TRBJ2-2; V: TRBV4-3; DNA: TGCGCCAGCAGCCTTGTGGTAGCGGGACCAAACACCGGGGAGCTGTTTTTT; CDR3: CASSLVVAGPNTGELFF
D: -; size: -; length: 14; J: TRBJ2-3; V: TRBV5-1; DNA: TGCGCCAGCAGCTCGCGATTCAGCACAGATACGCAGTATTTT; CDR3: CASSSRFSTDTQYF
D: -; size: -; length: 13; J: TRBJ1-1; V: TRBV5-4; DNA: TGTGCCAGCAGCGCTGATATGAACACTGAAGCTTTCTTT; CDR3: CASSADMNTEAFF
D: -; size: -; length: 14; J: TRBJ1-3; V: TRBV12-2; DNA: TGTGCAAGTCGCTTAGGACACTCTGGAAACACCATATATTTT; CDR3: CASRLGHSGNTIYF
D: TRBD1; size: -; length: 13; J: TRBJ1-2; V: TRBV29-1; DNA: TGCAGCGTTGCGGGGACAGGGACGAATGGCTACACCTTC; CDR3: CSVAGTGTNGYTF
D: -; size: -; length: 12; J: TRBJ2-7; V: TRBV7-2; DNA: TGTGCCAGCAGCCCAGAATTAACGAAGCAGTACTTC; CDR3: CASSPELTKQYF
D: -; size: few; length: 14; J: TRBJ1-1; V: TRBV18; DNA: TGTGCCAGCTCACCCACCACAGGCTACACTGAAGCTTTCTTT; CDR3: CASSPTTGYTEAFF
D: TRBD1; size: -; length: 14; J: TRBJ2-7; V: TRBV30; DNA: TGTGCCTGGAGTGAGGGACAGGGGGCCCACGAGCAGTACTTC; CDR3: CAWSEGQGAHEQYF
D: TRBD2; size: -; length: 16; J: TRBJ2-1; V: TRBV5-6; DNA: TGTGCCAGCAGCTTGGCCGGGCTAGCGGGCAACAATGAGCAGTTCTTC; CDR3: CASSLAGLAGNNEQFF
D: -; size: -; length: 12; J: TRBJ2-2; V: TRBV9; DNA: TGTGCCAGCAGCGTTACAGACGGGGAGCTGTTTTTT; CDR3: CASSVTDGELFF
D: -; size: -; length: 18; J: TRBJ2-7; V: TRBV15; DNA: TGTGCCACCAGCAGAGATCCCTCGGGGGTGGGAAGATCCTACGAGCAGTACTTC; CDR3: CATSRDPSGVGRSYEQYF
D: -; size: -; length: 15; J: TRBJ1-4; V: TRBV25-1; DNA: TGTGCCAGCAGTGATATATTGGGGCCGGGCGAAAAACTGTTTTTT; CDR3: CASSDILGPGEKLFF
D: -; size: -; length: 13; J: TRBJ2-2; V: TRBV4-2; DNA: TGTGCCAGCCGCTATTCGGGGACCGGGGAGCTGTTTTTT; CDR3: CASRYSGTGELFF
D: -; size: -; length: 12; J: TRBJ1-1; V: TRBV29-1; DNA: TGCAGCGTTGCTTGGGGGTACGCTGAAGCTTTCTTT; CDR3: CSVAWGYAEAFF
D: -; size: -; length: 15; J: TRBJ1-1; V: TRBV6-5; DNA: TGTGCCAGCAGTTACTCGAGGCGGGATCTAGCTGAAGCTTTCTTT; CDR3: CASSYSRRDLAEAFF
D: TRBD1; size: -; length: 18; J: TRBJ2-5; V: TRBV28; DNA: TGTGCCACCGCCGGAACCCCCGGGACAGGGACTCTCCAAGAGACCCAGTACTTC; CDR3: CATAGTPGTGTLQETQYF
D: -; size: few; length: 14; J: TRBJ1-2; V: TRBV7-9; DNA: TGTGCCAGCAGCTTAGGAGACACCACTATGGGCTACACCTTC; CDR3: CASSLGDTTMGYTF
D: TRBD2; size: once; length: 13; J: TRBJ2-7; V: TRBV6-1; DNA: TGTGCCACCAAACTAGCGGGTCCCTACGAGCAGTACTTC; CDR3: CATKLAGPYEQYF
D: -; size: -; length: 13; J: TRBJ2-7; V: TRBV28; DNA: TGTGCCAGCACATTGCGGAGCGGTAGGGAGCAGTACTTC; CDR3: CASTLRSGREQYF
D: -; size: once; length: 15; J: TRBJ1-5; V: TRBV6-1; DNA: TGTGCCAGCAGTGTCGGGCAGAGTAGCAATCAGCCCCAGCATTTT; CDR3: CASSVGQSSNQPQHF
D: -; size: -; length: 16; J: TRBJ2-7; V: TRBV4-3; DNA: TGCGCCAGCAGCCAAGATCTGGGTTCGGGGTCCTACGAGCAGTACTTC; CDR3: CASSQDLGSGSYEQYF
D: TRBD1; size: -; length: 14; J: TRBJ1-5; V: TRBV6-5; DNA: TGTGCCAGCAGTTACAACGACAGGGTTCAGCCCCAGCATTTT; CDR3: CASSYNDRVQPQHF
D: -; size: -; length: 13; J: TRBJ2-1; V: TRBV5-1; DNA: TGCGCCAGCAGCCGAATGGATAGAGGCAAGCAGTTCTTC; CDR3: CASSRMDRGKQFF
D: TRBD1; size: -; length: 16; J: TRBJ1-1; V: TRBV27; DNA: TGTGCCAGCAGTCCCGGGACAGGGAATAGAAACACTGAAGCTTTCTTT; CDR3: CASSPGTGNRNTEAFF
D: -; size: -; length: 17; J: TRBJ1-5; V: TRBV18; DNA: TGTGCCAGCTCCCCCGGGGAGGGATCCTATAGCAATCAGCCCCAGCATTTT; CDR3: CASSPGEGSYSNQPQHF
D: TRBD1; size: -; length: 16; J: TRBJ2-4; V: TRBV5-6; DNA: TGTGCCAGCAGCTTGAGGACAGGCCTAGCCAAAAACATTCAGTACTTC; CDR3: CASSLRTGLAKNIQYF
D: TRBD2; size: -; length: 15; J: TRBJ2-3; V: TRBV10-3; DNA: TGTGCCACCAGGATAGCGGGAGAAGGGACAGATACGCAGTATTTT; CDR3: CATRIAGEGTDTQYF
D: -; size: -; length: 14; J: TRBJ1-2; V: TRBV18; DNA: TGTGCCAGCTCACCTCGGCTGGGGGGCTATGGCTACACCTTC; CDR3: CASSPRLGGYGYTF
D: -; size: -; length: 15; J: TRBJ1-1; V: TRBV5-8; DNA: TGTGCCAGCAGCTGGCCCCGCGGTCCGAACACTGAAGCTTTCTTT; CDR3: CASSWPRGPNTEAFF
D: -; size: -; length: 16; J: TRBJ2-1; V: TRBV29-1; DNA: TGCAGCGTTGGCCCCACCCTGGGGGAGTCTTACAATGAGCAGTTCTTC; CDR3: CSVGPTLGESYNEQFF
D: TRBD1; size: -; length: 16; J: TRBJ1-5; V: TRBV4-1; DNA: TGCGCCAGCAGCCAAGGAGGGGGACAGATGAATCAGCCCCAGCATTTT; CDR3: CASSQGGGQMNQPQHF
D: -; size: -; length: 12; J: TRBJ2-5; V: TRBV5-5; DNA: TGTGCCAGCAGCTTACTGCGGGAGACCCAGTACTTC; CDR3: CASSLLRETQYF
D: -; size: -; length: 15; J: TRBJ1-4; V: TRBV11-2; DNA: TGTGCCAGCAGCTTAAACCCCCGGAAGGAGGAAAAACTGTTTTTT; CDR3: CASSLNPRKEEKLFF
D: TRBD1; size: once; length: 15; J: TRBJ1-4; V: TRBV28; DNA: TGTGCCAGCAGTGTAAACAGGGGGTGGGGTGAAAAACTGTTTTTT; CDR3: CASSVNRGWGEKLFF
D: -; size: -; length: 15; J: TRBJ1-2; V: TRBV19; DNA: TGTGCCAGTAGCCCCTCCTTCCGGGGCGGGTATGGCTACACCTTC; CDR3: CASSPSFRGGYGYTF
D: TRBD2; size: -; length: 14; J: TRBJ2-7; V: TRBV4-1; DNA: TGCGCCAGCAGCCAATCAGGGAGGGGCTACGAGCAGTACTTC; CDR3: CASSQSGRGYEQYF
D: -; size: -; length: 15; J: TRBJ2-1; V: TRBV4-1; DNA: TGCGCCAGCAGCCGCCACACCCTCAGGGCAAATGAGCAGTTCTTC; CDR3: CASSRHTLRANEQFF
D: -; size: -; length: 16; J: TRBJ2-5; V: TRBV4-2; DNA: TGTGCCAGCAGCCAAGAGGGCGGGGCGAAGAAAGAGACCCAGTACTTC; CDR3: CASSQEGGAKKETQYF
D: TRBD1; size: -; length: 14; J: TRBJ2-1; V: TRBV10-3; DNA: TGTGCCACCGACGAACAGGGGGCGGACAATGAGCAGTTCTTC; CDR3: CATDEQGADNEQFF
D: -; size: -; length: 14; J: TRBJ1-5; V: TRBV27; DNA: TGTGCCAGCAGTACCACAGGAAAAAATCAGCCCCAGCATTTT; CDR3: CASSTTGKNQPQHF
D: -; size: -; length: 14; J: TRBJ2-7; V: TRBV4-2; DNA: TGTGCCAGCAGCCCCTCCCATTTACCCTACGAGCAGTACTTC; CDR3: CASSPSHLPYEQYF
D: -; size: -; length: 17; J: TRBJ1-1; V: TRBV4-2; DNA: TGTGCCAGCAGCCAAAATGGGAGGGTTTTCCTGAACACTGAAGCTTTCTTT; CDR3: CASSQNGRVFLNTEAFF
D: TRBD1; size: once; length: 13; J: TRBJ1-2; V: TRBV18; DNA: TGTGCCAGCTCAACGGGACAGGTTTATGGCTACACCTTC; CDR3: CASSTGQVYGYTF